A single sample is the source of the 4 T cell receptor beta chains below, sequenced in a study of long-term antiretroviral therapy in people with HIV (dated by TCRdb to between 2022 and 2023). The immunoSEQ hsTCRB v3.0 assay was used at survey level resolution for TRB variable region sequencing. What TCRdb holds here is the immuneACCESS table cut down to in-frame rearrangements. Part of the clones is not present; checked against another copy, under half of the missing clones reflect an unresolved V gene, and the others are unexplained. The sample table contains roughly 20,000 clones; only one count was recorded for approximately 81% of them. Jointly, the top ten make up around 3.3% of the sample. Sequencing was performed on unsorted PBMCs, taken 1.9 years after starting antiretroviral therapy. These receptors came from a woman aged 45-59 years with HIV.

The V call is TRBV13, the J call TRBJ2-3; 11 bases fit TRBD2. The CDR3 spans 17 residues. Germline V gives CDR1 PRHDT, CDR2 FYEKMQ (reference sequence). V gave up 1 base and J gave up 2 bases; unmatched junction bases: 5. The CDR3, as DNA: TGTGCCAGCAGCTTAGAGCCACTAGCGGGGGCCACAGATACGCAGTATTTT. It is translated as CASSLEPLAGATDTQYF.

The CDR3 protein is CASSFPDQPQHF. The DNA for the CDR3 is TGTGCCAGCAGCTTTCCGGATCAGCCCCAGCATTTT. The V and J genes are TRBV7-2 and TRBJ1-5; unclear D gene. With 3 bases removed from V and 5 bases from J, the gap between germline ends came to 5 bases. Germline V lookup: CDR1 SGHTA, CDR2 FQGNSA. The CDR3 spans 12 residues.

CDR3 sequence: CASSPYGKTGFQPQHF. CDR3 coding DNA: TGTGCCAGCTCACCCTATGGTAAGACAGGGTTTCAGCCCCAGCATTTT. The rearrangement joins TRBV18 to TRBJ1-5; 7 nucleotides match TRBD1. CDR3 size: 16 residues. Germline assignment: CDR1 KGHSH and CDR2 LQKENI. With 3 bases clipped from V and 6 bases from J, the junction kept 11 bases outside the gene matches.

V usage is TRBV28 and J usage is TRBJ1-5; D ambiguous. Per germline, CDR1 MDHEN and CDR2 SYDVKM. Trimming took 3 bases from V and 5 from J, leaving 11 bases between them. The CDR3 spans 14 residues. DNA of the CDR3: TGTGCCAGCAGTTTCACGGCAGCCTATCAGCCCCAGCATTTT. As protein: CASSFTAAYQPQHF.